This TCR beta chain is from a study of OX40 agonist ivuxolimab in advanced cancers. Study in general: Dose-escalation patients were diagnosed with hepatocellular carcinoma, melanoma, renal cell cancer or head and neck cancer.

The study, taken as a whole, reports: Expanded clones were, on average, more numerous among CD8+ T cells than CD4+. Some of the lowest clonal expansion was seen in partial responders at 0.1-3.0 mg/kg. There was clonal expansion of CD4+ and CD8+ blood T cells by week 6 at 0.1 to 3.0 mg/kg.

The method was immunoSEQ multiplex PCR; TCRdb's version includes in-frame clones alone and lacks a portion of them. Of tens of thousands of clones in the sample, around 85% were seen once. V lost 7 bases and J 1 base, leaving 5 bases between the germline ends. The V gene's germline CDR1 is MNHNS and CDR2 SASEGT. This CDR3 contains 12 residues. Details on this clone: No antigen is known for it. This CDR3 is also generated by other DNA sequences in the sample.

The sequence derives from an adult with an advanced solid tumor such as melanoma, head and neck, liver or kidney cancer. V usage is TRBV6-1 and J usage is TRBJ1-5; maybe TRBD1 (5 bases). Sequencing was performed on CD4+ or CD8+ T cells sorted from blood, taken in a trial of the OX40 agonist ivuxolimab. The CDR3 DNA follows: TGTGCCAGCACAGGGAGCAATCAGCCCCAGCATTTT. Its protein product is CASTGSNQPQHF.